The subject of this entry is one TCR beta chain. The sample belongs to a study of early stage breast cancer tumors. Libraries were prepared by immunoSEQ multiplex PCR; TCRdb keeps only in-frame clonotypes and omits some of them. Of about 28,000 clones listed, around 53% were seen once; the top ten hold 8% to 10%. From germline, CDR1 is SGHRS and CDR2 YFSETQ. This CDR3 comprises 18 residues. Trimming removed 0 bases from V and 5 bases from J, with 23 bases in between. The chain is built from TRBV5-1 and TRBJ2-5; D may be TRBD1 or TRBD2 (5 bases each). Sequenced material: breast tumor tissue. The source is a person in their fifties with breast cancer. The CDR3 reads CASSLVPPGRRSWETQYF. CDR3 in DNA: TGCGCCAGCAGCTTGGTACCCCCGGGACGTCGATCATGGGAGACCCAGTACTTC. Looking up the rest from reference TRBV5-1 and TRBJ2-5 gives the full variable domain: KAGVTQTPRYLIKTRGQQVTLSCSPISGHRSVSWYQQTPGQGLQFLFEYFSETQRNKGNFPGRFSGRQFSNSRSEMNVSTLELGDSALYLCASSLVPPGRRSWETQYFGPGTRLLVL.